The clone carrying this TCR beta chain was found once. What it recognizes is unknown. Libraries were prepared by immunoSEQ multiplex PCR; TCRdb keeps only in-frame clonotypes and omits some of them. The sample includes 20,000 to 25,000 clones, 45% of them seen just once. Time point described: after neoadjuvant nivolumab, at surgical resection. These newly diagnosed stage II-IVA oral cavity squamous cell carcinoma patients had no prior systemic or radiation treatment. Cohort: HPV-negative, locally advanced oral cavity squamous cell carcinoma patients. This record comes from a study of neoadjuvant anti-PD-1 for oral cavity cancer. About the study: Non-progressing patients received a fourth nivolumab dose near day 43, then surgery on days 50-56.

The V gene lost 4 bases and the J gene lost 4 bases, with 9 bases spanning the gap. The CDR3 totals 14 residues. Germline lookup yields CDR1 SGHDT and CDR2 YYEEEE. The study's findings and limits: Higher pretreatment blood Treg/Th17 ratios correlated with higher pretreatment blood and lower post-treatment tumor TCRbeta clonality.

The genes are TRBV5-6 and TRBJ1-6; D is undetermined. The input for sequencing was tumor tissue, taken after nivolumab (anti-PD-1) treatment. The clonotype was recovered from a person aged 40-85 years with oral cavity squamous cell carcinoma. CDR3 amino acids: CASSPRKYNSPLHF. CDR3 in DNA: TGTGCCAGCAGCCCAAGAAAGTATAATTCACCCCTCCACTTT.